This T cell receptor (beta chain) emerged from a study of cytomegalovirus exposure and HLA in healthy donors. Looking at the study overall: Later, an analysis reported that the approximately 120 validation repertoires had used the same platform as the approximately 680 first-cohort repertoires. Study-wide results and caveats: The classifier reportedly diagnosed cytomegalovirus status with high sensitivity and specificity.

TCRdb's copy holds only in-frame clones and misses some; the assay was immunoSEQ multiplex PCR. This table holds around 73,000 clones, about 90% found once. This clone has only a few counts. Antigen unknown. Germline-derived CDR1 and CDR2 are SGHNT and YYREEE (reference sequence). The CDR3 covers 15 residues. The V and J ends lost 5 bases and 2 bases, in that order; junction bases with no gene match: 7. The TCR comes from a woman aged 18-35 years in good health and CMV-seropositive. The sequencing sample was made of PBMCs. The rearrangement joins TRBV5-4 to TRBJ2-1, with 7 bases fitting TRBD2. In nucleotides, the CDR3 is TGTGCCAGCAGTAAAACCGGGGGGACCTACAATGAGCAGTTCTTC. It encodes CASSKTGGTYNEQFF.